This TCR beta chain came from a study of cytomegalovirus exposure and HLA in healthy donors. Healthy people donating bone marrow made up the donors. The PCR was carried out with 60 Vbeta primers and 13 Jbeta primers. Generated by immunoSEQ multiplex PCR, the TCRdb table keeps only in-frame clones and is missing some. This table holds more than 85,000 clones, 63% found once. CDR1 is MGHRA and CDR2 is YSYEKL in the germline V gene. The CDR3 length is 15 residues. The V gene lost 1 base and the J gene lost 0 bases, with 8 bases spanning the gap. Findings and caveats of the study: 87-base-pair reads could not separate some V segments, including TRBV6-2 and TRBV6-3. According to a later analysis, donors in an Asian-associated ancestry cluster reportedly had fewer N-insertions than the approximately 670-donor mean.

On this clone: The target antigen is unknown.

The chain joins TRBV4-1 to TRBJ2-3; D gene uncertain. What was sequenced was PBMCs. The sequence derives from a human donor in good health. The CDR3 loop is CASSQVPGSTDTQYF. DNA of the CDR3: TGCGCCAGCAGCCAAGTTCCCGGGAGCACAGATACGCAGTATTTT.